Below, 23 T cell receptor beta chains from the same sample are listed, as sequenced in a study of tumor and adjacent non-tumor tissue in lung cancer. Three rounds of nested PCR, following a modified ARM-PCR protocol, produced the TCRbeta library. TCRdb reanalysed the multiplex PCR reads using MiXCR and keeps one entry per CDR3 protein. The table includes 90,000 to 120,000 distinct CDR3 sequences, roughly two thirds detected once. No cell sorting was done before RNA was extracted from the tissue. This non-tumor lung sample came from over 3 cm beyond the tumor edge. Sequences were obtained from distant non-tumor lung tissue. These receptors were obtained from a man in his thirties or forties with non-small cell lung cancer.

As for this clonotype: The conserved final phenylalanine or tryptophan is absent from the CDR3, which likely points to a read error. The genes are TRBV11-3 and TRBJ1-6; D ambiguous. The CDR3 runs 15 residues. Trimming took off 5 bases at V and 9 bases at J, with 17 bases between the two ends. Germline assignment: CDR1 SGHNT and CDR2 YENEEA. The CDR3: CASSLAVFGGSPLHL. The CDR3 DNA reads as TGTGCCAGCAGCCTTGCCGTATTCGGCGGTTCACCCCTCCACCTT.

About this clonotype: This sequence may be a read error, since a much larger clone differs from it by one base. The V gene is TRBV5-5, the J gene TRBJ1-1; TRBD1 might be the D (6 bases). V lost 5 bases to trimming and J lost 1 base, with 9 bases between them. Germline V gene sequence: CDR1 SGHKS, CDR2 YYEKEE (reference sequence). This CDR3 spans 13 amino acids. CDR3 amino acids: CASRLRGNTEAFF. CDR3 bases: TGTGCCAGCAGACTCAGGGGGAACACTGAAGCTTTCTTT.

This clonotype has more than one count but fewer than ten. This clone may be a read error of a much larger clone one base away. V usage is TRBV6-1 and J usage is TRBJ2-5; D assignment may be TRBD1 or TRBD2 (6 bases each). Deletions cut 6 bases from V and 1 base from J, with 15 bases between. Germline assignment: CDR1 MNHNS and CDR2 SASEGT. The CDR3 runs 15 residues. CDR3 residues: CASSRRGVPQETQYF. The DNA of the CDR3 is TGTGCCAGCAGCCGGAGGGGGGTTCCCCAAGAGACCCAGTACTTC.

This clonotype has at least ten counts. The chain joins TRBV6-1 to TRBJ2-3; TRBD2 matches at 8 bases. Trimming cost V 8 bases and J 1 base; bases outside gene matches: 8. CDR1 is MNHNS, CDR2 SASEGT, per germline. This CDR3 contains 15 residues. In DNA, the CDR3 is TGTGCCAGCCTTCCGGGGGGGGGGGGCACAGATACGCAGTATTTT. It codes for CASLPGGGGTDTQYF.

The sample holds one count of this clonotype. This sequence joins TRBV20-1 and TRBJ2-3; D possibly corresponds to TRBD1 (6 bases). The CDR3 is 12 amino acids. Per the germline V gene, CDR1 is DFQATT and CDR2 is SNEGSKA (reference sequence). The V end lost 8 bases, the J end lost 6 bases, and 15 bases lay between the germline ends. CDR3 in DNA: TGCAGTATTCGCGTTGGGGGCGATACGCAGTATTTT. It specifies CSIRVGGDTQYF.

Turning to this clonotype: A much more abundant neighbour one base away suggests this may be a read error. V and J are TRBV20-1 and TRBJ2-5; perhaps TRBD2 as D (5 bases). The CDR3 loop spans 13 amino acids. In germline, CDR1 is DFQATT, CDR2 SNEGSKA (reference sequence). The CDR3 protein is CSLEATNQATQYF. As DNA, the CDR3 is TGCAGTCTGGAGGCTACGAACCAAGCGACCCAGTACTTC.

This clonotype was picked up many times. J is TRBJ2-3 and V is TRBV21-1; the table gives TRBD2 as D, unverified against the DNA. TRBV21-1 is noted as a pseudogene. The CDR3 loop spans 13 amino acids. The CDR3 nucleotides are TGTGCCAGCAGCAAAGGGGGTACTAGCCTGGTGTATTTT. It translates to CASSKGGTSLVYF.

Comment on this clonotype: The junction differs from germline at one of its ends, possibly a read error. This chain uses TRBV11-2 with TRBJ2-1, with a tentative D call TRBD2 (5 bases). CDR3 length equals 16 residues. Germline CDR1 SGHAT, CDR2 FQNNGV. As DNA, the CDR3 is TGTGTTAGCAGCTCCGTCCCAGGAGGATCCTACAATGAGCAGCTCTTC. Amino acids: CVSSSVPGGSYNEQLF.

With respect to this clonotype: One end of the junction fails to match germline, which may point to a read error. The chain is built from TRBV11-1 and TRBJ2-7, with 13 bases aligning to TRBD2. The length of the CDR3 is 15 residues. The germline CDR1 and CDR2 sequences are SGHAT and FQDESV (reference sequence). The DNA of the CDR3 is TGTGTCAGCAGCATGGGGACTAGCGGGACCCGCGAGCTTTACTTC. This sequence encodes CVSSMGTSGTRELYF.

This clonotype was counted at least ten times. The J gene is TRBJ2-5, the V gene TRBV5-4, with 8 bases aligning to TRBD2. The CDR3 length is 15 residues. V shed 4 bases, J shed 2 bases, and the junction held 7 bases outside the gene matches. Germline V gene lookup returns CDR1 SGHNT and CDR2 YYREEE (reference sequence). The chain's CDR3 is CASSVTSGWQETQYF. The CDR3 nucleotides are TGTGCCAGCAGCGTAACTAGCGGATGGCAAGAGACCCAGTACTTC.

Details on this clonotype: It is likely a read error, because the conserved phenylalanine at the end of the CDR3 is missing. The CDR3 sequence: CSAEVVGVNIQYY. CDR3 in DNA: TGCAGTGCCGAGGTTGTGGGGGTCAACATTCAGTACTAC. The rearrangement links TRBV20-1 to TRBJ2-4; TRBD1 or TRBD2 may be the D gene (5 bases each). The germline gives CDR1 DFQATT, CDR2 SNEGSKA (reference sequence). V lost 6 bases and J lost 7, with 16 bases in between. The CDR3 loop spans 13 amino acids.

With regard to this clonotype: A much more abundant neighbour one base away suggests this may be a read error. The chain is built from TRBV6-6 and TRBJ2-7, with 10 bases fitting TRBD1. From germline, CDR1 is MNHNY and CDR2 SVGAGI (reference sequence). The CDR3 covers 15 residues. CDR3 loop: CVSSPSETGGLEQYF. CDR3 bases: TGTGTCAGCAGCCCCTCCGAGACAGGGGGCCTCGAGCAGTACTTC.

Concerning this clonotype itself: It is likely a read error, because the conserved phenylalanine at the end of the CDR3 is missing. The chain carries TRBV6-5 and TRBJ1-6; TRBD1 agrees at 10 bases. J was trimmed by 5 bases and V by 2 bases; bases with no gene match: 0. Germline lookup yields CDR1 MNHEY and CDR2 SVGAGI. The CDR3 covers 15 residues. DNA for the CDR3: TGTGCCAGCAGTTACGGGACAGGGGATAATTCACCCCTCCACTCT. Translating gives CASSYGTGDNSPLHS.

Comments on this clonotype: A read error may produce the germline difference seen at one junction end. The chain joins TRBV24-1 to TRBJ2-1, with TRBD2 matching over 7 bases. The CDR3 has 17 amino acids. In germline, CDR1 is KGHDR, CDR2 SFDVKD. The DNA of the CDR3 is TGTGCCACCAGTGATTTTTTAGCCAGCGGGAACGACAATAAGCAGTTCTTC. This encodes CATSDFLASGNDNKQFF.

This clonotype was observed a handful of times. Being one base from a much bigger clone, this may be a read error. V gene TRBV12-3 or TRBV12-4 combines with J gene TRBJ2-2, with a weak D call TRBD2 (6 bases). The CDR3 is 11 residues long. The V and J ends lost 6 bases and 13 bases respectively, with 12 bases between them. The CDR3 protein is CASSVRRGLFF. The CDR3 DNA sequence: TGTGCCAGCAGCGTAAGGCGGGGGCTGTTTTTT.

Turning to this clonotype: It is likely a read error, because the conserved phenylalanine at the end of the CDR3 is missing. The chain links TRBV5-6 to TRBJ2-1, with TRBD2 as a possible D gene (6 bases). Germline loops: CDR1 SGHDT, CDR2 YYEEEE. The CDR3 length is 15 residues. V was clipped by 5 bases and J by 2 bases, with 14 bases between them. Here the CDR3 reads CASSLFRLAYNEQFL. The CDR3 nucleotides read TGTGCCAGCAGTTTATTCCGACTAGCCTACAATGAGCAGTTCTTA.

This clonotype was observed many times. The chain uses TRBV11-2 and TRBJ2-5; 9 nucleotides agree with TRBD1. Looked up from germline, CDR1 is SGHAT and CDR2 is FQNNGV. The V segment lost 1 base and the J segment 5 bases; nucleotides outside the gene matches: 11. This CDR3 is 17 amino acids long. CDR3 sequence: CASSLVASGQGGETQYF. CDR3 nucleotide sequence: TGTGCCAGCAGCTTAGTCGCTTCGGGACAGGGCGGGGAGACCCAGTACTTC.

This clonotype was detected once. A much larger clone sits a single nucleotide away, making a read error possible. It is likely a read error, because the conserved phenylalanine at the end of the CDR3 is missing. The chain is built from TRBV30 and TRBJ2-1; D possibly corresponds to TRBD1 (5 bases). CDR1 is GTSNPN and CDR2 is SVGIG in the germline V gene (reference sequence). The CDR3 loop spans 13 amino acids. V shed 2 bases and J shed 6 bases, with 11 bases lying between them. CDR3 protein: CAWSLDIFNEQFL. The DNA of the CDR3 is TGTGCCTGGAGTCTGGACATATTCAATGAGCAGTTCCTC.

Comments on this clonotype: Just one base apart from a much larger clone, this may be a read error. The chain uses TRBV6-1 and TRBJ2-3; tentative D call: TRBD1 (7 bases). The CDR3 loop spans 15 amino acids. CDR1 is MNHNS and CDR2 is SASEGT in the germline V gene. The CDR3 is CTSSEWRGQGDTQYF. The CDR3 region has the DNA TGTACCAGCAGTGAATGGAGGGGGCAGGGAGATACGCAGTATTTT.

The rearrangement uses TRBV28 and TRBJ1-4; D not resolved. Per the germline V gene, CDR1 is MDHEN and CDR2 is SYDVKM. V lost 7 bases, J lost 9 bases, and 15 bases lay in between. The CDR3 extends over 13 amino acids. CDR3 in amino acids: CASIGGSNQKLFF. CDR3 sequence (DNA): TGTGCCAGCATCGGCGGATCGAATCAAAAACTGTTTTTT.

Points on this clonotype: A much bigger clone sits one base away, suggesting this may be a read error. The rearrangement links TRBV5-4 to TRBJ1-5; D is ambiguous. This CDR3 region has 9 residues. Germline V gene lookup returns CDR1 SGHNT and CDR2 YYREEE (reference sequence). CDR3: CANSHPQHF. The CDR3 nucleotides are TGTGCCAACAGCCATCCCCAGCATTTT.

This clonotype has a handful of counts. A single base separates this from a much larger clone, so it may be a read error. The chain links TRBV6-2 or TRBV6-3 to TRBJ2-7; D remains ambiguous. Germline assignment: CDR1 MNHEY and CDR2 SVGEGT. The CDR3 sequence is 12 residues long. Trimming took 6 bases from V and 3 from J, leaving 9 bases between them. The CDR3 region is CASRYDGYEQYF. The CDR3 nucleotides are TGTGCCAGCAGATACGACGGCTACGAGCAGTACTTC.

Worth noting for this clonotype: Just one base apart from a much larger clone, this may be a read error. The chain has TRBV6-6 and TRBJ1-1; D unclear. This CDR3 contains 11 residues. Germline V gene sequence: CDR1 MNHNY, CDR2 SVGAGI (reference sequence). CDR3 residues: CTSSYNTEAFF. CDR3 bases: TGTACCAGCAGTTACAACACTGAAGCTTTCTTT.